This is a list of T cell receptor beta chains from one sample in a study of blood T cell repertoires in COVID-19. Sequenced by immunoSEQ multiplex PCR; TCRdb stores in-frame clones only, minus some. This table holds around 450,000 clones, 75% to 90% found once. Sequenced sample: PBMCs or T cells enriched from blood (not recorded which). The receptor source for this set is a woman aged 18-35 years who had recovered from COVID-19. Both conserved end residues are part of each CDR3. Fields, in order: V gene, J gene, clone size, D gene, CDR3 protein, CDR3 DNA. The D gene is left open where the match is weak. The size field is filled for only some rows; it gives once, few, many or a size class.

>TRBV5-4|TRBJ1-3|NA|TRBD1
CASSSQGAGGNTIYF
TGTGCCAGCAGCTCTCAGGGGGCGGGTGGAAACACCATATATTTT
>TRBV11-2|TRBJ1-2|NA|NA
CASSGPPPRREGYTF
TGTGCCAGCAGCGGCCCTCCTCCCCGGCGGGAAGGCTACACCTTC
>TRBV5-1|TRBJ2-5|once|NA
CASSFGGEETQYF
TGCGCCAGCAGCTTCGGGGGAGAAGAGACCCAGTACTTC
>TRBV28|TRBJ2-7|NA|NA
CASSTPISPSSYEQYF
TGTGCCAGCAGTACCCCAATCAGTCCCAGCTCCTACGAGCAGTACTTC
>TRBV7-2|TRBJ1-6|NA|TRBD1
CASSADRGRTSPLHF
TGTGCCAGCAGTGCCGACAGGGGGCGGACGTCACCCCTCCACTTT
>TRBV2|TRBJ1-2|few|NA
CASSEGGGYGYTF
TGTGCCAGCAGTGAAGGGGGGGGCTATGGCTACACCTTC
>TRBV2|TRBJ1-2|once|NA
CASSEGAPGGYTF
TGTGCCAGCAGTGAGGGGGCCCCAGGGGGCTACACCTTC
>TRBV4-1|TRBJ2-2|NA|TRBD2
CASSQEAGGNTGELFF
TGCGCCAGCAGCCAAGAAGCGGGGGGTAACACCGGGGAGCTGTTTTTT
>TRBV24-1|TRBJ2-6|NA|TRBD1
CATQDRAAGANVLTF
TGTGCCACCCAGGACAGGGCGGCTGGGGCCAACGTCCTGACTTTC
>TRBV18|TRBJ1-2|once|TRBD1
CASSPLTGPGGYTF
TGTGCCAGCTCACCATTGACAGGGCCGGGGGGCTACACCTTC
>TRBV6-5|TRBJ2-1|NA|TRBD1
CASSYGTGKNEQFF
TGTGCCAGCAGTTATGGGACAGGGAAAAATGAGCAGTTCTTC
>TRBV7-8|TRBJ1-1|NA|NA
CASSPTTETTEAFF
TGTGCCAGCAGCCCGACGACAGAAACCACTGAAGCTTTCTTT
>TRBV6-5|TRBJ1-3|NA|NA
CASSPDTSSGNTIYF
TGTGCCAGCAGCCCCGACACGAGCTCTGGAAACACCATATATTTT
>TRBV2|TRBJ1-1|NA|NA
CASSDSLNTEAFF
TGTGCCAGCAGTGACAGTTTGAACACTGAAGCTTTCTTT
>TRBV29-1|TRBJ1-2|few|NA
CSVLGAQGYTF
TGCAGCGTTTTAGGGGCGCAGGGCTACACCTTC
>TRBV25-1|TRBJ2-7|NA|NA
CASSDAGEGEQYF
TGTGCCAGCAGTGACGCAGGGGAGGGGGAGCAGTACTTC
>TRBV29-1|TRBJ1-1|NA|NA
CSVAGGSEAFF
TGCAGCGTTGCGGGTGGGTCCGAAGCTTTCTTT
>TRBV29-1|TRBJ1-2|NA|TRBD1
CSVVKGGIGNYGYTF
TGCAGCGTTGTGAAAGGGGGCATCGGAAACTATGGCTACACCTTC
>TRBV6-2/TRBV6-3|TRBJ2-1|NA|TRBD2
CASSRLLAGGGNEQFF
TGTGCCAGCAGTAGATTACTAGCGGGGGGGGGCAATGAGCAGTTCTTC
>TRBV30|TRBJ2-1|NA|NA
CAWSLPDSYNEQFF
TGTGCCTGGAGTCTGCCCGACAGTTACAATGAGCAGTTCTTC
>TRBV18|TRBJ2-2|NA|NA
CASSSNTGEGTNTGELFF
TGTGCCAGCTCATCTAATACGGGGGAAGGGACGAACACCGGGGAGCTGTTTTTT
>TRBV6-5|TRBJ2-7|NA|NA
CASSRQGGEQYF
TGTGCCAGCAGCCGACAGGGAGGCGAGCAGTACTTC
>TRBV6-5|TRBJ1-1|NA|NA
CASTTGHRGGTEAFF
TGTGCCAGCACCACGGGACATCGGGGGGGCACTGAAGCTTTCTTT
>TRBV5-6|TRBJ2-7|NA|NA
CASSLSGTDHEQYF
TGTGCCAGCAGCTTGAGCGGCACAGACCACGAGCAGTACTTC
>TRBV18|TRBJ1-1|NA|NA
CASSIPLYEAFF
TGTGCCAGCTCAATTCCCCTTTATGAAGCTTTCTTT
>TRBV19|TRBJ1-3|NA|NA
CASSGSRGDTIYF
TGTGCCAGTAGTGGATCGCGCGGGGACACCATATATTTT
>TRBV11-2|TRBJ2-1|NA|TRBD2
CASSFLAVNEQFF
TGTGCCAGCAGCTTCCTAGCGGTGAATGAGCAGTTCTTC
>TRBV27|TRBJ2-1|NA|NA
CASSLGLDYNEQFF
TGTGCCAGCAGTTTAGGGCTGGACTACAATGAGCAGTTCTTC
>TRBV20-1|TRBJ2-7|NA|NA
CSVNRDYEQYF
TGCAGTGTGAACAGGGACTACGAGCAGTACTTC
>TRBV5-1|TRBJ2-5|NA|NA
CASSLGPSGVTQETQYF
TGCGCCAGCAGCTTGGGCCCCTCGGGGGTAACTCAAGAGACCCAGTACTTC
>TRBV30|TRBJ1-2|NA|TRBD1
CAWSQAQGAGNYGYTF
TGTGCCTGGAGCCAGGCACAGGGGGCGGGAAACTATGGCTACACCTTC
>TRBV7-9|TRBJ1-6|NA|NA
CASSFSPEGSPLHF
TGTGCCAGCAGCTTCTCCCCTGAGGGTTCACCCCTCCACTTT
>TRBV6-6|TRBJ1-5|NA|TRBD1
CASSQGESNQPQHF
TGTGCCAGCAGTCAGGGGGAAAGCAATCAGCCCCAGCATTTT
>TRBV10-3|TRBJ1-2|NA|TRBD1
CAISEIVGGDGYTF
TGTGCCATCAGTGAGATAGTAGGGGGCGACGGCTACACCTTC
>TRBV19|TRBJ1-4|NA|TRBD1
CASTNQGANEKLFF
TGTGCCAGTACTAACCAGGGGGCTAATGAAAAACTGTTTTTT
>TRBV11-2|TRBJ2-1|NA|NA
CASSSLVAQGGSEQFF
TGTGCCAGCAGCTCGTTAGTGGCCCAGGGAGGTAGTGAGCAGTTCTTC
>TRBV30|TRBJ1-5|NA|NA
CAWRDSLNQPQHF
TGTGCCTGGAGGGACAGCCTCAATCAGCCCCAGCATTTT
>TRBV7-8|TRBJ2-1|NA|NA
CASSSGETKPNEQFF
TGTGCCAGCAGCTCGGGGGAGACTAAGCCGAATGAGCAGTTCTTC
>TRBV3-1/TRBV3-2|TRBJ2-5|few|NA
CASQEPRDRETQYF
TGTGCCAGCCAAGAGCCCAGGGATCGAGAGACCCAGTACTTC
>TRBV18|TRBJ1-5|NA|NA
CASSPRHGDGSNQPQHF
TGTGCCAGCTCACCCCGGCATGGCGACGGGAGCAATCAGCCCCAGCATTTT
>TRBV19|TRBJ1-1|NA|NA
CASSMRGHFNTEAFF
TGTGCCAGTAGTATGAGGGGACACTTTAACACTGAAGCTTTCTTT
>TRBV30|TRBJ2-3|NA|NA
CAWRASTDTQYF
TGTGCCTGGAGGGCTAGCACAGATACGCAGTATTTT
>TRBV6-5|TRBJ1-1|NA|NA
CASILQENTEAFF
TGTGCCAGCATTCTACAGGAGAACACTGAAGCTTTCTTT
>TRBV24-1|TRBJ2-1|NA|TRBD1
CATRTQRGHEQFF
TGTGCCACCCGGACTCAGAGGGGGCATGAGCAGTTCTTC
>TRBV3-1/TRBV3-2|TRBJ2-2|NA|TRBD2
CASSRQGLAGGNTGELFF
TGTGCCAGCAGCCGACAGGGACTAGCGGGGGGAAACACCGGGGAGCTGTTTTTT
>TRBV2|TRBJ1-1|NA|NA
CASSVTRAEAFF
TGTGCCAGCAGTGTTACCAGGGCTGAAGCTTTCTTT
>TRBV12-3/TRBV12-4|TRBJ2-1|NA|NA
CASKGNEQFF
TGTGCCAGCAAGGGGAATGAGCAGTTCTTC